The rows below give T cell receptor beta chains drawn from one sample of a study of cytomegalovirus exposure and HLA in healthy donors. Here immunoSEQ multiplex PCR was the method, and the copy in TCRdb shows in-frame clones only, minus some. There are approximately 160,000 clones in the sample; around 63% occur only once, and 3.5% to 5.5% lies in the top ten. The material sequenced was PBMCs. These receptors were taken from a woman between 18 and 30 years old in good health and CMV-seropositive. Both conserved end residues are part of each CDR3. A D gene is named only where the DNA matches it firmly. Clone size is given for some rows only: seen once, a few or many times, or a class if the clone is expanded.

j_call: TRBJ2-7
v_call: TRBV18
d_call: -
clone_size: -
cdr3_nt: TGTGCCAGCTCACCGCCCCTCGGCGGCTACGAGCAGTACTTC
cdr3_aa: CASSPPLGGYEQYF

j_call: TRBJ1-5
v_call: TRBV19
d_call: -
clone_size: -
cdr3_nt: TGTGCCAGTAGCTACAGTGGCAATCAGCCCCAGCATTTT
cdr3_aa: CASSYSGNQPQHF

j_call: TRBJ2-2
v_call: TRBV19
d_call: -
clone_size: -
cdr3_nt: TGTGCCAGTACCCCAGGGGATGGGCGCACCGGGGAGCTGTTTTTT
cdr3_aa: CASTPGDGRTGELFF

j_call: TRBJ1-5
v_call: TRBV2
d_call: -
clone_size: -
cdr3_nt: TGTGCCAGCAGTGAAGCAAGGGGCAGCAATCAGCCCCAGCATTTT
cdr3_aa: CASSEARGSNQPQHF

j_call: TRBJ2-1
v_call: TRBV9
d_call: TRBD1
clone_size: -
cdr3_nt: TGTGCCAGCAGCGTAGACCCGGACAGGGGAGATGAGCAGTTCTTC
cdr3_aa: CASSVDPDRGDEQFF

j_call: TRBJ2-4
v_call: TRBV29-1
d_call: TRBD1
clone_size: few
cdr3_nt: TGCAGCGTTGAAGAGGGGACAGGGCCAAACATTCAGTACTTC
cdr3_aa: CSVEEGTGPNIQYF

j_call: TRBJ1-2
v_call: TRBV5-6
d_call: TRBD1
clone_size: -
cdr3_nt: TGTGCCAGCAGCCCGGGGGACAGAGACGTATATGGCTACACCTTC
cdr3_aa: CASSPGDRDVYGYTF

j_call: TRBJ1-5
v_call: TRBV4-3
d_call: TRBD1
clone_size: once
cdr3_nt: TGCGCCAGCAGCCAAGGGACAGGGGAATGGCAGCCCCAGCATTTT
cdr3_aa: CASSQGTGEWQPQHF

j_call: TRBJ2-7
v_call: TRBV23-1
d_call: TRBD1
clone_size: -
cdr3_nt: TGCGCCAGCAGTCATCCAAAGGCAGGGGGTTGCTACGAGCAGTACTTC
cdr3_aa: CASSHPKAGGCYEQYF

j_call: TRBJ1-2
v_call: TRBV6-1
d_call: -
clone_size: -
cdr3_nt: TGTGCCAGCACCTTGGACAGTAACTATGGCTACACCTTC
cdr3_aa: CASTLDSNYGYTF

j_call: TRBJ2-5
v_call: TRBV15
d_call: -
clone_size: few
cdr3_nt: TGTGCCACCAGCAGAGATCTAGGCCCCGTAGAGCAGTACTTC
cdr3_aa: CATSRDLGPVEQYF

j_call: TRBJ1-1
v_call: TRBV4-2
d_call: TRBD1
clone_size: -
cdr3_nt: TGTGCCAGCAGCCGAGAGACAGGGCTGAACACTGAAGCTTTCTTT
cdr3_aa: CASSRETGLNTEAFF

j_call: TRBJ2-3
v_call: TRBV18
d_call: -
clone_size: few
cdr3_nt: TGTGCCAGCTCAGTGGGAGTGCCAGATACGCAGTATTTT
cdr3_aa: CASSVGVPDTQYF

j_call: TRBJ2-7
v_call: TRBV10-2
d_call: -
clone_size: -
cdr3_nt: TGCGCCAGCAGTGAGTCTCAGGGAATACCCTACGAGCAGTACTTC
cdr3_aa: CASSESQGIPYEQYF

j_call: TRBJ2-1
v_call: TRBV7-6
d_call: -
clone_size: -
cdr3_nt: TGTGCCAGCAGCTTTCTAGGAGGGATCGATGAGCAGTTCTTC
cdr3_aa: CASSFLGGIDEQFF

j_call: TRBJ1-5
v_call: TRBV7-9
d_call: -
clone_size: -
cdr3_nt: TGTGCCAGCAGCTCCACAGATAGCAATCAGCCCCAGCATTTT
cdr3_aa: CASSSTDSNQPQHF

j_call: TRBJ1-2
v_call: TRBV18
d_call: -
clone_size: -
cdr3_nt: TGTGCCAGCTCACCCCCTCTACCCGGGGGGCAGGGCTACACCTTC
cdr3_aa: CASSPPLPGGQGYTF

j_call: TRBJ2-5
v_call: TRBV29-1
d_call: TRBD2
clone_size: few
cdr3_nt: TGCAGCGCCTCTCTAGCGGGGGGAAAAGAGACCCAGTACTTC
cdr3_aa: CSASLAGGKETQYF

j_call: TRBJ1-2
v_call: TRBV2
d_call: TRBD1
clone_size: -
cdr3_nt: TGTGCCAGCAGTCGGGACAGGGCGTTGAGGAACTATGGCTACACCTTC
cdr3_aa: CASSRDRALRNYGYTF

j_call: TRBJ2-7
v_call: TRBV5-4
d_call: TRBD2
clone_size: -
cdr3_nt: TGTGCCAGCAGCCCAAGCACGGGAGGGCTCTACGAGCAGTACTTC
cdr3_aa: CASSPSTGGLYEQYF

j_call: TRBJ1-6
v_call: TRBV28
d_call: -
clone_size: -
cdr3_nt: TGTGCCAGCAGTTTAAGGGACATCAAACGCCCTATCTCCTATAATTCACCCCTCCACTTT
cdr3_aa: CASSLRDIKRPISYNSPLHF

j_call: TRBJ1-5
v_call: TRBV9
d_call: TRBD1
clone_size: -
cdr3_nt: TGTGCCAGCAGCGGACAGGGTTTTACCAATCAGCCCCAGCATTTT
cdr3_aa: CASSGQGFTNQPQHF

j_call: TRBJ2-7
v_call: TRBV19
d_call: TRBD1
clone_size: -
cdr3_nt: TGTGCCGGACCGGGACAGGCATCTCTCGAGCAGTACTTC
cdr3_aa: CAGPGQASLEQYF

j_call: TRBJ1-3
v_call: TRBV19
d_call: -
clone_size: -
cdr3_nt: TGTGCCACCGCGGCCGACTCTGGAAACACCATATATTTT
cdr3_aa: CATAADSGNTIYF

j_call: TRBJ2-6
v_call: TRBV5-1
d_call: -
clone_size: -
cdr3_nt: TGCGCCAGCAGTATAGTGGGGGGCTCTGGGGCCAACGTCCTGACTTTC
cdr3_aa: CASSIVGGSGANVLTF

j_call: TRBJ2-7
v_call: TRBV6-1
d_call: TRBD1
clone_size: few
cdr3_nt: TGTGCCAGCAGTTCAACAGGGGGCGAGTACGAGCAGTACTTC
cdr3_aa: CASSSTGGEYEQYF

j_call: TRBJ1-5
v_call: TRBV4-1
d_call: -
clone_size: -
cdr3_nt: TGCGCCAGCAGCCAAGAAGGAGGGGATCAGCCCCAGCATTTT
cdr3_aa: CASSQEGGDQPQHF

j_call: TRBJ2-2
v_call: TRBV6-6
d_call: TRBD2
clone_size: few
cdr3_nt: TGTGCCAGCAGACTAGCGGGAGCCGGGGAGCTGTTTTTT
cdr3_aa: CASRLAGAGELFF

j_call: TRBJ2-1
v_call: TRBV11-2
d_call: -
clone_size: -
cdr3_nt: TGTGCCAGCACCCAAGGGGTTGAGCAGTTCTTC
cdr3_aa: CASTQGVEQFF

j_call: TRBJ1-6
v_call: TRBV10-3
d_call: TRBD1
clone_size: many
cdr3_nt: TGTGCCATCAGTGAGACAGGGGATCGATCACCCCTCCACTTT
cdr3_aa: CAISETGDRSPLHF

j_call: TRBJ1-6
v_call: TRBV5-1
d_call: -
clone_size: -
cdr3_nt: TGCGCCAGCAGCCCGGGGGATAACTGGGCGACCTCACCCCTCCACTTT
cdr3_aa: CASSPGDNWATSPLHF

j_call: TRBJ2-5
v_call: TRBV7-2
d_call: TRBD2
clone_size: once
cdr3_nt: TGTGCCAGCAGCCCTGGGACTATACCGCAAGAGACCCAGTACTTC
cdr3_aa: CASSPGTIPQETQYF

j_call: TRBJ2-5
v_call: TRBV28
d_call: TRBD2
clone_size: -
cdr3_nt: TGTGCCAGCAGTTTGACTAGCGGAGGGCAAGAGACCCAGTACTTC
cdr3_aa: CASSLTSGGQETQYF

j_call: TRBJ2-7
v_call: TRBV29-1
d_call: TRBD1
clone_size: -
cdr3_nt: TGCAGCGTCCGGGGGGGACAGGGGCCTCTCTCCTACGAGCAGTACTTC
cdr3_aa: CSVRGGQGPLSYEQYF

j_call: TRBJ1-5
v_call: TRBV5-5
d_call: -
clone_size: -
cdr3_nt: TGTGCCAGCAGCTGGTCGCAGGGCCGGAATCAGCCCCAGCATTTT
cdr3_aa: CASSWSQGRNQPQHF

j_call: TRBJ2-7
v_call: TRBV5-1
d_call: TRBD2
clone_size: -
cdr3_nt: TGCGCCAGCAGCTTGCCTAGCGGCTCCTACGAGCAGTACTTC
cdr3_aa: CASSLPSGSYEQYF

j_call: TRBJ2-7
v_call: TRBV29-1
d_call: -
clone_size: -
cdr3_nt: TGCAGCGTTGAAGACAGGGCCCGATCCTACGAGCAGTACTTC
cdr3_aa: CSVEDRARSYEQYF

j_call: TRBJ2-1
v_call: TRBV28
d_call: TRBD2
clone_size: -
cdr3_nt: TGTGCCAGCAGTTTAATTTCCCTAGCGGCCTACAATGAGCAGTTCTTC
cdr3_aa: CASSLISLAAYNEQFF

j_call: TRBJ2-5
v_call: TRBV7-9
d_call: -
clone_size: -
cdr3_nt: TGTGCCAGCAGCCCACGGGAGACCCAGTACTTC
cdr3_aa: CASSPRETQYF

j_call: TRBJ1-4
v_call: TRBV27
d_call: TRBD1
clone_size: -
cdr3_nt: TGTGCCAGCCGCAAGACAGGGGGATATCTAGTAACTAATGAAAAACTGTTTTTT
cdr3_aa: CASRKTGGYLVTNEKLFF

j_call: TRBJ2-2
v_call: TRBV9
d_call: -
clone_size: -
cdr3_nt: TGTGCCAGTAGCTTAGGGACAAGGGGCACCGGGGAGCTGTTTTTT
cdr3_aa: CASSLGTRGTGELFF

j_call: TRBJ1-1
v_call: TRBV5-6
d_call: TRBD1
clone_size: few
cdr3_nt: TGTGCCAGCAGCTCGGACAGGGGGCTAGAAGCTTTCTTT
cdr3_aa: CASSSDRGLEAFF

j_call: TRBJ2-1
v_call: TRBV7-9
d_call: TRBD1
clone_size: -
cdr3_nt: TGTGCCAGCAGCGTGGACAGGGTGGATGAGCAGTTCTTC
cdr3_aa: CASSVDRVDEQFF

j_call: TRBJ2-6
v_call: TRBV7-6
d_call: -
clone_size: few
cdr3_nt: TGTGCCAGCAGCTTTGGTGGAGTCAACGTCCTGACTTTC
cdr3_aa: CASSFGGVNVLTF

j_call: TRBJ2-7
v_call: TRBV14
d_call: TRBD1
clone_size: -
cdr3_nt: TGTGCCAGCAGCCTCGGGACAGGGCCCTACGAGCAGTACTTC
cdr3_aa: CASSLGTGPYEQYF

j_call: TRBJ2-5
v_call: TRBV19
d_call: -
clone_size: -
cdr3_nt: TGTGCCAGTAGTAGCGGGCCGTTTGATCAAGAGACCCAGTACTTC
cdr3_aa: CASSSGPFDQETQYF

j_call: TRBJ1-1
v_call: TRBV19
d_call: TRBD1
clone_size: few
cdr3_nt: TGTGCCAGTAGCCCAGGGACAGGGGGGAACACTGAAGCTTTCTTT
cdr3_aa: CASSPGTGGNTEAFF

j_call: TRBJ2-3
v_call: TRBV7-3
d_call: TRBD2
clone_size: -
cdr3_nt: TGTGCCAGCAGCTCCAGGACTAGCGCCACAGATACGCAGTATTTT
cdr3_aa: CASSSRTSATDTQYF

j_call: TRBJ2-2
v_call: TRBV30
d_call: TRBD2
clone_size: -
cdr3_nt: TGTGCCTGGAGCCCGGGACTAGCCGGGGAGCTGTTTTTT
cdr3_aa: CAWSPGLAGELFF

j_call: TRBJ2-7
v_call: TRBV27
d_call: -
clone_size: -
cdr3_nt: TGTGCCACCTCGAGAGGGGGACCCTACGAGCAGTACTTC
cdr3_aa: CATSRGGPYEQYF

j_call: TRBJ1-1
v_call: TRBV19
d_call: TRBD1
clone_size: -
cdr3_nt: TGTGCCAGTAGCCCGGGACAGAGAAACACTGAAGCTTTCTTT
cdr3_aa: CASSPGQRNTEAFF

j_call: TRBJ2-3
v_call: TRBV18
d_call: TRBD2
clone_size: -
cdr3_nt: TGTGCCAGCTCACCATTGGCTAGCGGACAAGTCGGGGATGGCACAGATACGCAGTATTTT
cdr3_aa: CASSPLASGQVGDGTDTQYF

j_call: TRBJ1-1
v_call: TRBV29-1
d_call: -
clone_size: -
cdr3_nt: TGCAGCGTTGATGGGGCCCCCGGGCCTGAAGCTTTCTTT
cdr3_aa: CSVDGAPGPEAFF

j_call: TRBJ2-7
v_call: TRBV30
d_call: -
clone_size: -
cdr3_nt: TGTGCCTGGTCCCTAGTTTCCTACGAGCAGTACTTC
cdr3_aa: CAWSLVSYEQYF

j_call: TRBJ1-1
v_call: TRBV13
d_call: -
clone_size: -
cdr3_nt: TGTGCCAGCAGCTTAGAGGCAGGGTGGGGCACTGAAGCTTTCTTT
cdr3_aa: CASSLEAGWGTEAFF

j_call: TRBJ2-1
v_call: TRBV4-1
d_call: -
clone_size: -
cdr3_nt: TGCGCCAGCAGCCAAGTGCCCCCCAGGGAGCAGTTCTTC
cdr3_aa: CASSQVPPREQFF

j_call: TRBJ2-5
v_call: TRBV5-4
d_call: TRBD2
clone_size: -
cdr3_nt: TGTGCCAGCAGCTTCCAGCGGGGGTGGCAAGAGACCCAGTACTTC
cdr3_aa: CASSFQRGWQETQYF